This TCR beta chain is from a study of graft-versus-host responses after intestinal transplantation. Study-level findings and limits: Early after transplant, HvG clones declined as circulating GvH clones peaked.

Data came from immunoSEQ multiplex PCR; TCRdb stores just in-frame clones and leaves some out. The sample includes 70,000 to 75,000 clones, roughly nine tenths of them seen just once. This CDR3 spans 15 amino acids. Between the trimmed V and J ends, which lost 3 bases and 0 bases, there was a span of 6 bases. Germline CDR1 and CDR2: MNHNS and SASEGT. With respect to this clone: Its antigen is unidentified.

The sample consisted of unstimulated CD8+ T cells sorted from spleen or lymph node cells, taken before intestinal transplant. The source of this sequence is a human donor who received an intestinal transplant. This rearrangement joins TRBV6-1 to TRBJ2-6, with no clear D. In nucleotides, the CDR3 is TGTGCCAGCAGTGATCACGGCTCTGGGGCCAACGTCCTGACTTTC. It encodes CASSDHGSGANVLTF.